The clone carrying this T cell receptor (beta chain) has a count of ten or more. The data were obtained in a study of early T cells in non-severe SARS-CoV-2 infection. The CDR3 spans 14 residues. Germline CDR1 and CDR2: SQVTM and ANQGSEA. Trimming took 7 bases from V and 1 from J; bases not matched to a gene: 4. TCRdb re-called the 5' RACE reads with MiXCR, one entry per CDR3 protein. The sample lists about 66,000 distinct CDR3 sequences, approximately 9.1% seen once, with approximately 3% in the top ten. Sequencing used whole blood. This rearrangement joins TRBV29-1 to TRBJ2-2; 9 bases are shared with TRBD2. The origin of this receptor is an adult who was a healthcare worker with PCR-confirmed SARS-CoV-2 infection or an uninfected control (not recorded which). CDR3 DNA sequence: TGCAGCGCCTCAGCGGGAGGGAACACCGGGGAGCTGTTTTTT. Its translation: CSASAGGNTGELFF.